This TCR beta chain appears in the sequencing data of a study of spatial heterogeneity in lung cancer. Sample time point: sample taken at primary tumor resection. No cell sorting; template was whole RNA from tumor, lung tissue or PBMC. Germline assignment: CDR1 LGHDT and CDR2 YNNKEL (reference sequence). The CDR3 spans 11 residues. The V and J ends lost 1 base and 8 bases respectively, with 2 bases between them. Every cDNA TCR molecule received its own unique molecular identifier. TCRdb re-analysed the 5' RACE reads in MiXCR, keeping a single row per CDR3 protein. The table lists 77,000 or so distinct CDR3 sequences, around 21% of them singletons.

Here the sequenced sample was PBMCs, taken at surgery. This chain links TRBV3-1 with TRBJ2-2; D unclear. The receptor comes from a male donor with early-stage non-small cell lung cancer. The CDR3 loop reads CASSQVGELFF. The CDR3 region has the DNA TGTGCCAGCAGCCAAGTTGGGGAGCTGTTTTTT.